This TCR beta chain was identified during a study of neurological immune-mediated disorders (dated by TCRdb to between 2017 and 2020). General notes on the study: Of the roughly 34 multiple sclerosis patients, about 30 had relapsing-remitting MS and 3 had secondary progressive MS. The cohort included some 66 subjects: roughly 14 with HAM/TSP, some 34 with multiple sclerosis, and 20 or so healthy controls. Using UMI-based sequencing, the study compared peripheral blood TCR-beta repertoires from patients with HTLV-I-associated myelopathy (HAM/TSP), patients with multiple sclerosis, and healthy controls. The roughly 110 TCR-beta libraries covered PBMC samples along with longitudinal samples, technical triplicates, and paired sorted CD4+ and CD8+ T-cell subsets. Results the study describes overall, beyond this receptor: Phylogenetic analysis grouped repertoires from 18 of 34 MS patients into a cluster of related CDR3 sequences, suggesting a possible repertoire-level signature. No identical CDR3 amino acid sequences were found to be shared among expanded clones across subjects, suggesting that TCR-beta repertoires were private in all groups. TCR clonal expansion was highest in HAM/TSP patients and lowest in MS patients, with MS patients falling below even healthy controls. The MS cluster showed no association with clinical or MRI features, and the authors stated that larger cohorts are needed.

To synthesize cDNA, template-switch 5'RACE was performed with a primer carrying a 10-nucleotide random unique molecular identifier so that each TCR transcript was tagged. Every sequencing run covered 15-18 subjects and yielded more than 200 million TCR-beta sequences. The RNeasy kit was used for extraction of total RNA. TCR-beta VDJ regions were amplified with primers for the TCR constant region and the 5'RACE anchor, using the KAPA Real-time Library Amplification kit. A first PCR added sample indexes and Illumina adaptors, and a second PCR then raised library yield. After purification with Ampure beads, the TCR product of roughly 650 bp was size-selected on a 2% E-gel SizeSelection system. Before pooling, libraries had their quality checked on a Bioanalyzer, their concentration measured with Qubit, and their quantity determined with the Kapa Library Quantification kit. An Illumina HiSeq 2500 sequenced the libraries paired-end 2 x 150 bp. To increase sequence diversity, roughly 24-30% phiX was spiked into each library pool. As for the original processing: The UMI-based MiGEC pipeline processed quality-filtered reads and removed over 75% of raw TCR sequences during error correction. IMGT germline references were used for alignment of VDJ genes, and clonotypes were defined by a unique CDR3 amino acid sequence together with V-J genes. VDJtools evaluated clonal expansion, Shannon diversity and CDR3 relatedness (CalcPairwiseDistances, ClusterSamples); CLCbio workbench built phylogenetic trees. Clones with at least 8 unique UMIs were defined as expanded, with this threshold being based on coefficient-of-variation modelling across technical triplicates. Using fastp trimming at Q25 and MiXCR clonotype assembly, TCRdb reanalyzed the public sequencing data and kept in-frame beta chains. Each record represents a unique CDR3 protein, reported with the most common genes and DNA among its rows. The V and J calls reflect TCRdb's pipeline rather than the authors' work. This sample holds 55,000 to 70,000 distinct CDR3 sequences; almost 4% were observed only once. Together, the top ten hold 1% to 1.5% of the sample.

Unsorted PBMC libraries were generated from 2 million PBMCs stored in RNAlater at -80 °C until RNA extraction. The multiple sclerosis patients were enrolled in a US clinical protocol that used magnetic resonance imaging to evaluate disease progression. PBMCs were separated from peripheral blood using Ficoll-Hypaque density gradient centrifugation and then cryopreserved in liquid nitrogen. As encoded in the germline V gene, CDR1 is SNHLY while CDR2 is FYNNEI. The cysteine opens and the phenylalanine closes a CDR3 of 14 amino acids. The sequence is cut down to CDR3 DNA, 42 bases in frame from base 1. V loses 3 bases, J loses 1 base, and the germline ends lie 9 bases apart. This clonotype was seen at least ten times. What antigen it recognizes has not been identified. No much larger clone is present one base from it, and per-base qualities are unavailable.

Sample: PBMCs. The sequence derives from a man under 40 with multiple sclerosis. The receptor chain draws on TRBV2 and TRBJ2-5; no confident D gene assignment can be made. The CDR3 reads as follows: CASSDSGSQETQYF. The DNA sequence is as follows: TGTGCCAGCAGTGATTCGGGCAGCCAAGAGACCCAGTACTTC.